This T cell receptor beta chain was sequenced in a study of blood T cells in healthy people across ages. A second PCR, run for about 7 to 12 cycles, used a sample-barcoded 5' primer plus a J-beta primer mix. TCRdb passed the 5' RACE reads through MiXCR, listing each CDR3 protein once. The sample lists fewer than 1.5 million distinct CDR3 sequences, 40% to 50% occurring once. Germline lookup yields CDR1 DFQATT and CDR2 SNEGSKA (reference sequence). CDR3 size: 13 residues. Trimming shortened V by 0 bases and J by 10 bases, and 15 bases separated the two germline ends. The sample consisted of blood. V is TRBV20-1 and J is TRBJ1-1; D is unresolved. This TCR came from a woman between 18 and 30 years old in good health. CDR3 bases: TGCAGTGCTAGAGATGGCGGACTATCCAGAGCTTTCTTT. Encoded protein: CSARDGGLSRAFF.